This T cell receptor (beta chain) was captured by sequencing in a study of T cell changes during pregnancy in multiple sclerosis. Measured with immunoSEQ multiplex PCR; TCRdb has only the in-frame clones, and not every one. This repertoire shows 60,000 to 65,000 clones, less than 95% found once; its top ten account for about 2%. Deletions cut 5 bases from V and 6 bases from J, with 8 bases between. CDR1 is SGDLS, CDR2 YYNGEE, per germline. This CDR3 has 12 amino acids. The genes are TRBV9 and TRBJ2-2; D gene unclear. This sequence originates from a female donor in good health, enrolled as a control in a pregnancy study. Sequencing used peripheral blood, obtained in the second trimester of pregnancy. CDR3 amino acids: CASRLFSGELFF. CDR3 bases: TGTGCCAGCAGACTCTTTTCCGGGGAGCTGTTTTTT.